This T cell receptor (beta chain) was sequenced for a study of blood T cell repertoires in COVID-19. Study summary: Sources were T cells, B-cell-depleted T cells, or PBMCs; the material itself was cDNA or gDNA.

The CDR3 loop spans 13 amino acids. V lost 5 bases and J lost 4, with 6 bases in between. The V gene's germline CDR1 is PRHDT and CDR2 FYEKMQ (reference sequence). Per the authors' pipeline: Using reference gene primer amplification, nucleated cell counts were estimated. Here immunoSEQ multiplex PCR was the method, and the copy in TCRdb shows in-frame clones only, minus some. Clone size and V and J calls were adopted from that table, with D and trimming inferred from the DNA. The profile covers more than 95,000 clones, with approximately 80% appearing a single time and around 4% taken by the ten largest.

This sequence originates from a woman between 45 and 60 years old with acute or convalescent COVID-19. The specimen sequenced was peripheral blood. The chain couples TRBV13 to TRBJ2-6; no definite D call. The CDR3 sequence is CASSRLGANVLTF. In DNA, the CDR3 is TGTGCCAGCAGCCGTCTCGGGGCCAACGTCCTGACTTTC.